This is a list of T cell receptor beta chains from one sample in a study of T cell responses to AZD1222 COVID-19 vaccine. The assay was immunoSEQ multiplex PCR, and TCRdb's table has in-frame clones only and misses some. The sample lists approximately 100,000 clones, 90% to 95% occurring once. The specimen was peripheral blood, collected on day 0 of AZD1222 vaccination. The receptors stem from an adult in good health. CDR3s include the opening cysteine and the closing phenylalanine or tryptophan. Fields, in order: V gene, clone size, J gene, D gene, CDR3 DNA, CDR3 protein. The D gene is left open where the match is weak. Part of the rows lack a size; the others show once, few, many or a class for expanded clones.

TRBV2	once	TRBJ2-1	.	TGTGCCAGCGGCTGGAGCGCACAGACCTACAATGAGCAGTTCTTC	CASGWSAQTYNEQFF
TRBV5-1	.	TRBJ1-4	.	TGCGCCAGCAGCTTGGGGTATCCCGGCGAAAAACTGTTTTTT	CASSLGYPGEKLFF
TRBV7-8	once	TRBJ1-1	.	TGTGCCAGCAGCCTGGGAACAGGGTACGCTTTCTTT	CASSLGTGYAFF
TRBV29-1	.	TRBJ2-7	.	TGCAGCGCTCGGGTTGCCTACGAGCAGTACTTC	CSARVAYEQYF
TRBV4-2	.	TRBJ2-5	TRBD2	TGTGCCAGCAGCCCGACCCTAACTAGCGCAGAAGAGACCCAGTACTTC	CASSPTLTSAEETQYF
TRBV10-3	.	TRBJ1-2	.	TGTGCCATCAGTGAGCAGGAGAACTATGGCTACACCTTC	CAISEQENYGYTF
TRBV19	.	TRBJ2-3	.	TGTGCCACCCGACCCACTAGCACAGATACGCAGTATTTT	CATRPTSTDTQYF
TRBV27	.	TRBJ1-5	.	TGTGCCAGCAGTCTGAACAGGGAATCCCAGCATTTT	CASSLNRESQHF
TRBV11-1	.	TRBJ2-5	.	TGTGCCAGCAGCAAGGGAAATCAAGAGACCCAGTACTTC	CASSKGNQETQYF
TRBV2	.	TRBJ1-5	.	TGTGCCAGCAGGCCGGACAATCAGCCCCAGCATTTT	CASRPDNQPQHF